The next 27 T cell receptor beta chains were all read from a single sample in a study of Ad26.COV2.S vaccination and SARS-CoV-2 variants. Sequencing used immunoSEQ multiplex PCR; TCRdb keeps in-frame clones, though not all of them. In the table there are 180,000 or so clones, around 90% of which are singletons. The specimen comprised peripheral blood, sampled after recovery from COVID-19. These receptors were collected from a human donor who had recovered from COVID-19.

J is TRBJ1-1 and V is TRBV27, with D perhaps TRBD1 (6 bases). The CDR3 has 14 amino acids. Germline V gene lookup returns CDR1 MNHEY and CDR2 SMNVEV (reference sequence). The V end lost 7 bases, the J end lost 3 bases, and 15 bases lay between the germline ends. The CDR3 coding sequence is TGTGCCAGCATAAATTCAGGGGCGGACACTGAAGCTTTCTTT. Its protein is CASINSGADTEAFF.

The V and J genes are TRBV3-1 (or the pseudogene TRBV3-2) and TRBJ2-2; unclear D gene. With 4 bases removed from V and 0 bases from J, the gap between germline ends came to 0 bases. Germline lookup yields CDR1 LGHDT and CDR2 YNNKEL (reference sequence). The CDR3 has 12 residues. The CDR3 DNA reads TGTGCCAGCAGCCCGAACACCGGGGAGCTGTTTTTT. Its protein is CASSPNTGELFF.

This clone was recorded many times. This chain links TRBV10-3 with TRBJ1-2, with 8 bases identical to TRBD1. In germline, CDR1 is ENHRY, CDR2 SYGVKD. V shed 5 bases and J 7 bases; nucleotides not matched to a gene: 6. There are 13 residues in the CDR3. CDR3 region: CAISQGQGGGYTF. The CDR3 DNA reads as TGTGCCATCAGTCAAGGACAGGGAGGTGGCTACACCTTC.

About this clone itself: Compared with germline, one end of the junction differs, possibly owing to a read error. The genes are TRBV18 and TRBJ1-1; 10 bases match TRBD1. CDR1 is KGHSH and CDR2 is LQKENI in the germline V gene. This CDR3 is built from 16 residues. The CDR3: CASSPRQGAVNTEAFF. CDR3 bases: TGTGCCAGCTCCCCACGACAGGGGGCGGTGAACACTGAAGCTTTCTTT.

The gene calls are TRBV5-1 and TRBJ2-2; D is undetermined. Germline CDR1 is SGHRS and CDR2 is YFSETQ. The CDR3 is made up of 17 amino acids. V was trimmed by 1 base and J by 0 bases, leaving 13 bases between them. The CDR3 protein is CASSLLLRIANTGELFF. The CDR3, as DNA: TGCGCCAGCAGCTTGTTACTCCGGATTGCGAACACCGGGGAGCTGTTTTTT.

The chain carries TRBV5-4 and TRBJ2-3, with 7 bases lining up with TRBD2. The CDR3 totals 16 residues. Germline assignment: CDR1 SGHNT and CDR2 YYREEE (reference sequence). Trimming at V came to 4 bases and at J to 0 bases, leaving 8 bases not matched to a gene. CDR3 nucleotides: TGTGCCAGCAGCGCCACTAGCGACCTTAGCACAGATACGCAGTATTTT. Residues: CASSATSDLSTDTQYF.

The J gene is TRBJ2-7, the V gene TRBV11-1; 11 nucleotides line up with TRBD2. The CDR3 has 14 residues. V dropped 5 bases and J dropped 2; count of bases not matched to a gene: 2. The germline gives CDR1 SGHAT, CDR2 FQDESV (reference sequence). The CDR3 DNA reads TGTGCCAGCAGCCCGGGACTAGCGGCCTACGAGCAGTACTTC. This sequence encodes CASSPGLAAYEQYF.

The V call is TRBV5-5, the J call TRBJ1-1; perhaps TRBD1 as D (5 bases). Trimming pared 7 bases from V and 7 bases from J, leaving 14 bases between. Germline V gene sequence: CDR1 SGHKS, CDR2 YYEKEE (reference sequence). The CDR3 has 12 amino acids. As DNA, the CDR3 is TGTGCCAGCGGCGAGCTGGGACGTGAAGCTTTCTTT. The encoded protein is CASGELGREAFF.

The rearrangement links TRBV5-1 to TRBJ2-1; D call uncertain. The CDR3 extends over 12 amino acids. Germline V gene lookup returns CDR1 SGHRS and CDR2 YFSETQ. V gave up 2 bases and J gave up 2 bases, with 2 bases separating them. CDR3: CASSFTYNEQFF. The CDR3 DNA reads as TGCGCCAGCAGCTTCACCTACAATGAGCAGTTCTTC.

The V and J genes are TRBV11-2 and TRBJ2-5; D is uncertain. There are 13 residues in the CDR3. Germline V gene lookup returns CDR1 SGHAT and CDR2 FQNNGV. Trimming removed 3 bases at V and 4 bases at J, with 9 bases between. The CDR3 protein is CASSLIALETQYF. DNA of the CDR3: TGTGCCAGCAGCTTGATTGCCTTAGAGACCCAGTACTTC. Based on the CDR3 plus reference TRBV11-2 and TRBJ2-5, the full variable domain is EAGVAQSPRYKIIEKRQSVAFWCNPISGHATLYWYQQILGQGPKLLIQFQNNGVVDDSQLPKDRFSAERLKGVDSTLKIQPAKLEDSAVYLCASSLIALETQYFGPGTRLLVL.

The gene calls are TRBV7-9 and TRBJ2-3; D uncertain. CDR3 length: 12 residues. Germline V lookup: CDR1 SEHNR, CDR2 FQNEAQ (reference sequence). Between the trimmed V and J ends, which lost 1 base and 7 bases, there was a span of 6 bases. DNA of the CDR3: TGTGCCAGCAGCTTAGACGGGTATACGCAGTATTTT. As protein: CASSLDGYTQYF.

The V call is TRBV10-3, the J call TRBJ1-1; the D is unclear. The V end lost 7 bases, the J end lost 4 bases, and 13 bases lay between the germline ends. Germline loops: CDR1 ENHRY, CDR2 SYGVKD. The CDR3 is made up of 13 amino acids. CDR3 residues: CAINRTPGTEAFF. CDR3 nucleotide sequence: TGTGCCATCAACCGGACGCCGGGCACTGAAGCTTTCTTT.

The chain joins TRBV4-1 to TRBJ1-2, with 7 bases fitting TRBD1. Looked up from germline, CDR1 is MGHRA and CDR2 is YSYEKL. This CDR3 spans 16 amino acids. V was clipped by 0 bases and J by 6 bases; unmatched bases: 10. The CDR3 reads CASSQEPQGDMDGYTF. Written as DNA, the CDR3 is TGCGCCAGCAGCCAAGAACCTCAGGGGGATATGGATGGCTACACCTTC.

V is TRBV4-1 and J is TRBJ1-6; unclear D gene. The CDR3 length is 12 residues. Germline V gene lookup returns CDR1 MGHRA and CDR2 YSYEKL. Trimming took 0 bases from V and 9 from J, leaving 3 bases between them. CDR3 nucleotide sequence: TGCGCCAGCAGCCAAGATCGTTCACCCCTCCACTTT. It specifies CASSQDRSPLHF.

This sequence joins TRBV29-1 and TRBJ1-2, with D possibly TRBD1 on 5 matching bases. V dropped 6 bases and J dropped 8 bases, with 28 bases sitting between them. Germline V gene data show CDR1 as SQVTM and CDR2 as ANQGSEA. The CDR3 has 16 amino acids. The CDR3 DNA sequence: TGCAGCGTGGAGGGACGGCTTTATTCGTATTATGGAGGCTACACCTTC. Protein sequence: CSVEGRLYSYYGGYTF.

The rearrangement joins TRBV2 to TRBJ2-6; a possible D gene is TRBD2 (6 bases). There are 15 residues in the CDR3. The V gene lost 1 base and the J gene lost 3 bases, with 7 bases spanning the gap. CDR1 SNHLY and CDR2 FYNNEI come from the germline V gene. In DNA, the CDR3 is TGTGCCAGCAGTGAAGAGGGACTTGGGGCCAACGTCCTGACTTTC. It is translated as CASSEEGLGANVLTF.

The chain couples TRBV5-1 to TRBJ1-5, with 7 bases lining up with TRBD1. The CDR3 covers 14 residues. V was clipped by 1 base and J by 2 bases; unmatched bases: 0. In germline, CDR1 is SGHRS, CDR2 YFSETQ. As DNA, the CDR3 is TGCGCCAGCAGCTTGCAGGGGGGCAATCAGCCCCAGCATTTT. Its protein product is CASSLQGGNQPQHF. The entire variable domain, with the rest obtained from reference TRBV5-1 and TRBJ1-5, is as follows: KAGVTQTPRYLIKTRGQQVTLSCSPISGHRSVSWYQQTPGQGLQFLFEYFSETQRNKGNFPGRFSGRQFSNSRSEMNVSTLELGDSALYLCASSLQGGNQPQHFGDGTRLSIL.

This chain's CDR3 is CASSIDPPLNYGYTF. CDR3 bases: TGTGCCAGTAGTATAGATCCACCACTTAACTATGGCTACACCTTC. The chain combines TRBV19 with TRBJ1-2; D ambiguous. This CDR3 is built from 15 residues. CDR1 and CDR2 from the germline V gene are LNHDA and SQIVND (reference sequence). V gave up 0 bases and J gave up 1 base, with 9 bases separating them.

This chain connects TRBV6-5 to TRBJ1-5; D is uncertain. V was cut by 0 bases and J by 9 bases, with 12 bases left in between. The CDR3 is 14 amino acids. Germline V gene sequence: CDR1 MNHEY, CDR2 SVGAGI. CDR3 nucleotides: TGTGCCAGCAGTTACTCGAAATCGGGATGGCCCCAGCATTTT. This sequence encodes CASSYSKSGWPQHF.

The rearrangement joins TRBV6-5 to TRBJ1-6; D gene uncertain. Per germline, CDR1 MNHEY and CDR2 SVGAGI. The CDR3 loop spans 12 amino acids. Trimming shortened V by 7 bases and J by 5 bases, and 6 bases separated the two germline ends. The CDR3, as DNA: TGTGCCAGCAAACAAAATAATTCACCCCTCCACTTT. Its translation is CASKQNNSPLHF.

CDR3 coding DNA: TGTGCCAGCAGTCCGGGGACACTTCCACAGTACTTC. Translation gives CASSPGTLPQYF. The chain joins TRBV27 to TRBJ2-7; D possibly corresponds to TRBD1 (6 bases). From germline, CDR1 is MNHEY and CDR2 SMNVEV (reference sequence). The CDR3 is made up of 12 amino acids. Trimming removed 5 bases from V and 10 bases from J, with 15 bases in between.

The chain combines TRBV23-1 with TRBJ2-7; D ambiguous. TRBV23-1 falls under the ORF class, with uncertain function. V lost 7 bases to trimming and J lost 3 bases, with 19 bases between them. The CDR3 sequence is 15 residues long. The CDR3 DNA sequence: TGCGCCAGCACCGCCCCGGGCTCCCAGATCTACGAGCAGTACTTC. Translated, it gives CASTAPGSQIYEQYF.

The chain links TRBV19 to TRBJ2-3; 7 bases match TRBD1. There are 15 residues in the CDR3. With 4 bases clipped from V and 4 bases from J, the junction kept 8 bases outside the gene matches. Germline CDR1 reads LNHDA; CDR2 reads SQIVND (reference sequence). Here the CDR3 DNA reads TGTGCCAGTAGTACGACAGGGAATGGAGCAGATACGCAGTATTTT. It specifies CASSTTGNGADTQYF. Together with reference TRBV19 and TRBJ2-3, the CDR3 gives the full variable domain: DGGITQSPKYLFRKEGQNVTLSCEQNLNHDAMYWYRQDPGQGLRLIYYSQIVNDFQKGDIAEGYSVSREKKESFPLTVTSAQKNPTAFYLCASSTTGNGADTQYFGPGTRLTVL.

The chain combines TRBV9 with TRBJ1-3, with a tentative D call TRBD1 (5 bases). This CDR3 spans 13 amino acids. V was pared by 9 bases and J by 4 bases, with 14 bases between. Germline V lookup: CDR1 SGDLS, CDR2 YYNGEE. The CDR3 sequence is CATGEGLGNTIYF. CDR3 nucleotides: TGTGCCACCGGCGAGGGGCTCGGAAACACCATATATTTT.

J is TRBJ2-7 and V is TRBV28; 7 bases line up with TRBD2. Germline values: CDR1 MDHEN, CDR2 SYDVKM. The CDR3 extends over 16 amino acids. J was trimmed by 3 bases and V by 2 bases; bases with no gene match: 10. The CDR3 loop is CASSLGGAGSFYEQYF. DNA of the CDR3: TGTGCCAGCAGTTTAGGCGGAGCGGGGTCTTTCTACGAGCAGTACTTC. Drawing the rest from reference TRBV28 and TRBJ2-7, the complete variable domain is DVKVTQSSRYLVKRTGEKVFLECVQDMDHENMFWYRQDPGLGLRLIYFSYDVKMKEKGDIPEGYSVSREKKERFSLILESASTNQTSMYLCASSLGGAGSFYEQYFGPGTRLTVT.

This chain connects TRBV6-5 to TRBJ2-2, with a possible D match to TRBD2 (5 bases). Germline CDR1 is MNHEY and CDR2 is SVGAGI. CDR3 length: 14 amino acids. Trimming stripped 6 bases from V and 1 base from J, with 9 bases between. CDR3 region: CASRRGWNTGELFF. Here the CDR3 DNA reads TGTGCCAGCAGGAGAGGGTGGAACACCGGGGAGCTGTTTTTT.

The V and J genes are TRBV14 and TRBJ1-1; 9 nucleotides match TRBD1. The CDR3 spans 14 residues. The trim removed 7 bases at V and 1 base at J, leaving 4 bases unmatched. CDR1 SGHDN and CDR2 FVKESK come from the germline V gene. The CDR3 DNA is TGTGCCAGCACTAAGGGACAGGGGAACACTGAAGCTTTCTTT. This sequence encodes CASTKGQGNTEAFF.